These 13 T cell receptor beta chains originate from one sample sequenced in a study of shared clonotypes between healthy human individuals. CD45RO-negative CD8 cells positively selected for CCR7 made up the naive population, which excluded terminally differentiated effector memory CD45RA+ cells. This table comes from immunoSEQ multiplex PCR, and its TCRdb copy is limited to in-frame clones, with some not included. Of 650,000 to 800,000 clones in the sample, roughly nine tenths were seen once. Sequencing was carried out using naive CD8+ T cells sorted from blood. The origin of the receptors is a man aged 25 to 45 in good health.

The chain couples TRBV5-1 to TRBJ2-2, with 7 positions matching TRBD1. CDR1 SGHRS and CDR2 YFSETQ come from the germline V gene. The CDR3 is 14 amino acids. V lost 4 bases and J lost 0; bases outside the gene matches: 0. The CDR3 DNA follows: TGCGCCAGCAGCGGGACAGCGAACACCGGGGAGCTGTTTTTT. This codes for CASSGTANTGELFF.

This sequence joins TRBV5-1 and TRBJ1-4; D gene uncertain. V gave up 0 bases and J gave up 3 bases, with 9 bases separating them. The germline CDR1 and CDR2 sequences are SGHRS and YFSETQ. This CDR3 contains 15 residues. The CDR3 bases are TGCGCCAGCAGCTTGGAGGGCACCTCTAATGAAAAACTGTTTTTT. Protein: CASSLEGTSNEKLFF.

This chain links TRBV7-9 with TRBJ2-3; tentatively, D is TRBD1 (5 bases). Germline CDR1 SEHNR, CDR2 FQNEAQ (reference sequence). CDR3 size: 15 residues. V was pared by 3 bases and J by 3 bases, with 13 bases between. The CDR3 is CASSLGRVSTDTQYF. CDR3 sequence (DNA): TGTGCCAGCAGCTTGGGGCGCGTTAGTACAGATACGCAGTATTTT. Full variable domain (missing parts from reference TRBV7-9 and TRBJ2-3): DTGVSQNPRHKITKRGQNVTFRCDPISEHNRLYWYRQTLGQGPEFLTYFQNEAQLEKSRLLSDRFSAERPKGSFSTLEIQRTEQGDSAMYLCASSLGRVSTDTQYFGPGTRLTVL.

Concerning this clone: Other DNA sequences of this sample code for an identical CDR3. The chain uses TRBV19 and TRBJ2-7; D possibly corresponds to TRBD1 (6 bases). The length of the CDR3 is 13 residues. CDR1 and CDR2 (germline): LNHDA, SQIVND (reference sequence). The V end lost 2 bases, the J end lost 2 bases, and 7 bases lay between the germline ends. As DNA, the CDR3 is TGTGCCAGTAGTATACGGGACACCTACGAGCAGTACTTC. This encodes CASSIRDTYEQYF.

With regard to this clone: Compared with germline, one end of the junction differs, possibly owing to a read error. This sequence joins TRBV7-6 and TRBJ2-7; 10 nucleotides match TRBD2. The CDR3 has 14 residues. CDR1 SGHVS and CDR2 FNYEAQ come from the germline V gene. In DNA, the CDR3 is TGTGCCAGCAGCCTAGCGGGAGCCGCCTACGAGCAGTACTTC. Translation gives CASSLAGAAYEQYF.

The chain joins TRBV5-1 to TRBJ2-1, with D uncertain. Trimming took 2 bases from V and 7 from J, leaving 13 bases between them. The germline V gene has CDR1 SGHRS and CDR2 YFSETQ. This CDR3 has 14 residues. The chain's CDR3 is CASSLGPSGNEQFF. The CDR3 bases are TGCGCCAGCAGCTTAGGACCTTCTGGTAATGAGCAGTTCTTC.

The chain is built from TRBV5-1 and TRBJ2-7; possibly TRBD1 for D (6 bases). The V end lost 0 bases, the J end lost 1 base, and 8 bases lay between the germline ends. CDR1 is SGHRS, CDR2 YFSETQ, per germline. This CDR3 is built from 14 residues. The CDR3 spells CASSLAGQSYEQYF. The CDR3 region has the DNA TGCGCCAGCAGCTTGGCCGGACAGTCCTACGAGCAGTACTTC.

J is TRBJ1-2 and V is TRBV7-9, with TRBD1 identical over 8 bases. The V segment lost 4 bases and the J segment 2 bases; nucleotides outside the gene matches: 6. This CDR3 is built from 15 residues. The V gene's germline CDR1 is SEHNR and CDR2 FQNEAQ (reference sequence). CDR3 sequence reads: CASSSRNRGNYGYTF. DNA of the CDR3: TGTGCCAGCAGCTCAAGAAACAGGGGGAACTATGGCTACACCTTC.

J is TRBJ1-3 and V is TRBV1. TRBV1 is a recognized pseudogene. The CDR3 has 18 amino acids. CDR3 in amino acids: CTSSQVPPGPSSGNTIYF. The CDR3 nucleotides are TGCACCAGCAGCCAAGTCCCACCGGGACCGAGCTCTGGAAACACCATATATTTT.

The chain uses TRBV14 and TRBJ2-2; D unresolved. V gave up 0 bases and J gave up 6 bases, with 8 bases separating them. Germline-derived CDR1 and CDR2 are SGHDN and FVKESK. The CDR3 has 14 amino acids. The CDR3 region has the DNA TGTGCCAGCAGCCAAGAGTTCCGGCCCGGGGAGCTGTTTTTT. Amino acid sequence: CASSQEFRPGELFF.

This clone occurred once. This chain uses TRBV5-1 with TRBJ2-2; a weak D match, TRBD2 (6 bases). Germline V gene sequence: CDR1 SGHRS, CDR2 YFSETQ. The CDR3 covers 17 residues. The V end was cut by 0 bases, the J end by 4 bases, with 16 bases between. In nucleotides, the CDR3 is TGCGCCAGCAGCTTGGTTTGGCGGGATCTTGGCACCGGGGAGCTGTTTTTT. Translation gives CASSLVWRDLGTGELFF.

In its sample, this clone was seen once. CDR3 residues: CAIRVSGSSYEQYF. CDR3 coding DNA: TGTGCCATCAGGGTTAGCGGGAGCTCCTACGAGCAGTACTTC. This chain joins TRBV10-3 and TRBJ2-7; 9 bases align to TRBD2. Germline trimming cut 6 bases from V and 0 bases from J; bases unmatched to any gene: 3. This CDR3 spans 14 amino acids. Germline values: CDR1 ENHRY, CDR2 SYGVKD.

In this sample, this clone turned up a few times. The chain has TRBV19 and TRBJ2-1; 13 bases agree with TRBD2. V lost 3 bases and J lost 9; bases outside the gene matches: 5. The length of the CDR3 is 15 residues. Germline CDR1 is LNHDA and CDR2 is SQIVND (reference sequence). For the CDR3, the DNA is TGTGCCAGTAGTATCCTCGGACTAGCGGGAGTTGAGCAGTTCTTC. Encoded protein: CASSILGLAGVEQFF.